This is a list of T cell receptor beta chains from one sample in a study of blood T cell repertoires in COVID-19. This table comes from immunoSEQ multiplex PCR, and its TCRdb copy is limited to in-frame clones, with some not included. The sample yields some 120,000 clones, less than 90% seen once. Sequenced material: peripheral blood. Every receptor here comes from a man aged 25-40 years with acute or convalescent COVID-19. CDR3s include the opening cysteine and the closing phenylalanine or tryptophan. A D gene is named only where the DNA matches it firmly. Clone size is given for some rows only: seen once, a few or many times, or a class if the clone is expanded.

V gene	clone size	J gene	D gene	CDR3 DNA	CDR3 protein
TRBV28	-	TRBJ1-2	TRBD1	TGTGCCAGCAGACCCGGACAGGGAAGCGGGTCCTATGGCTACACCTTC	CASRPGQGSGSYGYTF
TRBV13	-	TRBJ2-1	TRBD2	TGTGCCAGCAGCGGCGGGACTAGCGGGGGGAATGAGCAGTTCTTC	CASSGGTSGGNEQFF
TRBV27	few	TRBJ2-7	TRBD2	TGTGCCAGCAGTCTACTAGCGGGGCCCTCAACTAAATACGAGCAGTACTTC	CASSLLAGPSTKYEQYF
TRBV12-3/TRBV12-4	-	TRBJ1-1	-	TGTGCCAGCAGTTTATCGTCGAACACTGAAGCTTTCTTT	CASSLSSNTEAFF
TRBV5-4	-	TRBJ1-2	TRBD1	TGTGCCAGCAGCCCGGGGACAGGACCTTTTGGCTACACCTTC	CASSPGTGPFGYTF
TRBV19	-	TRBJ1-6	TRBD1	TGTGCCAGTAGTGTCGGGACAGGCCGACATTCACCCCTCCACTTT	CASSVGTGRHSPLHF
TRBV4-1	-	TRBJ2-7	-	TGCGCCAGCAGCCAAGTTCTTTCTCGGGGATACTACGAGCAGTACTTC	CASSQVLSRGYYEQYF
TRBV4-2	-	TRBJ1-1	TRBD1	TGTGCCAGCAGCACCCGACAGGGGTCGGTGAACACTGAAGCTTTCTTT	CASSTRQGSVNTEAFF
TRBV10-3	-	TRBJ1-1	-	TGTGCCATCAGTGGAGACAGGAAGAACACTGAAGCTTTCTTT	CAISGDRKNTEAFF
TRBV4-1	-	TRBJ2-4	TRBD2	TGCGCCAGCAGCCAAGATGGGCTAGCGGGAGCAGGTGACATTCAGTACTTC	CASSQDGLAGAGDIQYF
TRBV4-2	-	TRBJ1-3	-	TGTGCCAGCAGCCAAGCGGCAGGGACTTCTGGAAACACCATATATTTT	CASSQAAGTSGNTIYF
TRBV27	-	TRBJ1-4	-	TGTGCCAGCAGTTTATCGGAGGGGAACAATGAAAAACTGTTTTTT	CASSLSEGNNEKLFF
TRBV6-5	-	TRBJ1-2	-	TGTGCCAGCAGTTACTTTGGGGCTGGGGGCTACACCTTC	CASSYFGAGGYTF
TRBV7-2	-	TRBJ2-1	TRBD2	TGTGCCAGCAGCTTAGGGGCTAGCGGGGTCGATGAGCAGTTCTTC	CASSLGASGVDEQFF
TRBV30	-	TRBJ1-1	TRBD1	TGTGCCTGGAGTCCTAAACCCCTATACGACAGGGGGAACACTGAAGCTTTCTTT	CAWSPKPLYDRGNTEAFF
TRBV6-5	-	TRBJ1-1	-	TGTGCCAGCAGTCCGGGGAACACTGAAGCTTTCTTT	CASSPGNTEAFF
TRBV18	-	TRBJ1-2	-	TGTGCCAGCTCACCAATGGGAGAATGGGACTATGGCTACACCTTC	CASSPMGEWDYGYTF
TRBV6-5	once	TRBJ2-1	TRBD2	TGTGCCAGCAGTTCCCCGGGACTAGCGGGACCTGAGCAGTTCTTC	CASSSPGLAGPEQFF
TRBV11-2	-	TRBJ1-2	TRBD1	TGTGCCAGCAGCTTAGGCCCGACAGGGAACTATGGCTACACCTTC	CASSLGPTGNYGYTF
TRBV5-1	-	TRBJ2-2	-	TGCGCCAGCAGCCCGTCTCAGGGTAGCGGGGAGCTGTTTTTT	CASSPSQGSGELFF
TRBV10-1	-	TRBJ2-3	-	TGCGCCAGCAGTGAGTCGGGCCTCCGGGGAGATACGCAGTATTTT	CASSESGLRGDTQYF
TRBV12-2	few	TRBJ2-3	-	TGTGCAAGTCGACGAGGACTACCGTTCGATACGCAGTATTTT	CASRRGLPFDTQYF
TRBV7-9	-	TRBJ2-1	TRBD2	TGTGCCAGCAGCCCCCCGGGACTAGCCGATGAGCAGTTCTTC	CASSPPGLADEQFF
TRBV5-1	-	TRBJ1-1	-	TGCGCCAGCAGCGGGGCCGCGAACACTGAAGCTTTCTTT	CASSGAANTEAFF